This T cell receptor beta chain was captured in a study of spatial heterogeneity in lung cancer. The wider study: An average of more than ten raw reads was observed per unique TCR and UMI combination.

The time point is: sample taken at primary tumor resection. TCRs were sequenced from unsorted whole RNA of tumor, nontumor lung or PBMC. Untreated early-stage non-small cell lung cancer patients, around 70 in total, were the donors. Carried by each TCR cDNA molecule was a unique molecular identifier. TCRdb re-called the 5' RACE reads through MiXCR, storing one row per CDR3 protein. Found here are approximately 92,000 distinct CDR3 sequences, roughly 12% of them singletons; the top ten hold under 50%. Trimming shortened V by 3 bases and J by 6 bases, and 12 bases separated the two germline ends. Germline CDR1 reads SQVTM; CDR2 reads ANQGSEA. This CDR3 contains 13 residues.

This clonotype originated in a male donor with early-stage non-small cell lung cancer. The source was PBMCs, collected at surgery. The chain links TRBV29-1 to TRBJ1-5, with a weak D call TRBD1 (5 bases). The CDR3 DNA reads as TGCAGCGTTGAGTTTGGGGCGGGTCAGCCCCAGCATTTT. Translated: CSVEFGAGQPQHF.